A selection of T cell receptor beta chains follows, all from one sample in a study of T cells in Graves' hyperthyroidism and ophthalmopathy. TCRdb redid the calling of the multiplex PCR reads with MiXCR, one entry per CDR3 protein. The sample lists about 640,000 distinct CDR3 sequences; about 20% were seen once. The sequenced sample consisted of blood. These receptors were collected from a man aged 25 to 45 with Graves' ophthalmopathy. The CDR3 runs from the conserved cysteine through the conserved F or W. The D gene is left open where the match is weak. Clone sizes are given selectively: once, few, many, or a class where the clone is expanded.

D: TRBD1
V: TRBV5-6
size: many
J: TRBJ2-1
DNA: TGTGCCAGCAGCTTGGGGGACAGGGGGAATGAGCAGTTCTTC
CDR3: CASSLGDRGNEQFF

D: -
V: TRBV28
size: -
J: TRBJ2-7
DNA: TGTGCCAGCAGTTGGGGTGGCCACGAGCAGTACTTC
CDR3: CASSWGGHEQYF

D: -
V: TRBV7-9
size: -
J: TRBJ2-2
DNA: TGTGCCAGCAGCTTATCGGAGGCCGGGGAGCTGTTTTTT
CDR3: CASSLSEAGELFF

D: TRBD1
V: TRBV19
size: few
J: TRBJ1-5
DNA: TGTGCCAGTAGTATCAGGGGGCTTGAATATCAGCCCCAGCATTTT
CDR3: CASSIRGLEYQPQHF

D: TRBD1
V: TRBV20-1
size: many
J: TRBJ1-1
DNA: TGCAGTGCTCGTTATGTGACAGGGGCTGAAGCTTTCTTT
CDR3: CSARYVTGAEAFF

D: -
V: TRBV20-1
size: few
J: TRBJ1-6
DNA: TGCAGTGCTAGAGATACCGACCGGAAGGAGAATTCACCCCTCCACTTT
CDR3: CSARDTDRKENSPLHF

D: TRBD1
V: TRBV4-1
size: -
J: TRBJ2-2
DNA: TGCGCCAGCAGCCAAGTCGGACAGGGGGCGTTCGGGGAGCTGTTTTTT
CDR3: CASSQVGQGAFGELFF

D: -
V: TRBV11-1
size: many
J: TRBJ2-5
DNA: TGTGCCAGCAGCTCTTCGGGACTCGGGGAGACCCAGTACTTC
CDR3: CASSSSGLGETQYF

D: TRBD2
V: TRBV12-3/TRBV12-4
size: -
J: TRBJ2-3
DNA: TGTGCCAGCAGTGGGCCCGGACTAGCGGGAGTGGATACGCAGTATTTT
CDR3: CASSGPGLAGVDTQYF

D: -
V: TRBV5-6
size: -
J: TRBJ1-2
DNA: TGTGCCAGCAGCTCAGATCTACCTCAGGGGAACTATGGCTACACCTTC
CDR3: CASSSDLPQGNYGYTF

D: TRBD2
V: TRBV3-1
size: few
J: TRBJ2-1
DNA: TGTGCCAGCAGCCAAGATTCCCTTCTAGCGGACTCCTACAATGAGCAGTTCTTC
CDR3: CASSQDSLLADSYNEQFF

D: -
V: TRBV6-9
size: -
J: TRBJ2-7
DNA: TGTGCCAGCAGTTACCAGCGGCGATACTACGAGCGGTACTTC
CDR3: CASSYQRRYYERYF

D: TRBD1
V: TRBV12-3/TRBV12-4
size: many
J: TRBJ2-1
DNA: TGTGCCAGCAGTTGGGACAGGGGGAGTTACAATGAGCAGTTCTTC
CDR3: CASSWDRGSYNEQFF

D: TRBD1
V: TRBV4-1
size: few
J: TRBJ1-1
DNA: TGCGCCAGCAGCCCCCGACAGGGGCCGCCGCCGACTGAAGCTTTCTTT
CDR3: CASSPRQGPPPTEAFF

D: -
V: TRBV28
size: few
J: TRBJ2-5
DNA: TGTGCCAGCAGCCCAGGGCAAGTTAGGGAGACCCAGTACTTC
CDR3: CASSPGQVRETQYF

D: TRBD1
V: TRBV20-1
size: few
J: TRBJ1-2
DNA: TGCAGTGCTAGCGGGACAGGGGGCCTCTATGGCTACACCTTC
CDR3: CSASGTGGLYGYTF

D: -
V: TRBV7-9
size: few
J: TRBJ1-2
DNA: TGTGCCAGCAGCCGACAGGTCGGATATGGCTACACCTTC
CDR3: CASSRQVGYGYTF

D: -
V: TRBV7-8
size: many
J: TRBJ1-1
DNA: TGTGCCAGCAGCTTAGACGAAGCGAACACTGAAGCTTTCTTT
CDR3: CASSLDEANTEAFF

D: -
V: TRBV3-1
size: once
J: TRBJ1-4
DNA: TGTGCCAGCAGCCAAGATGAGGTTTTGGTACAGCTCATGCCTAATGAAAAACTGTTTTTT
CDR3: CASSQDEVLVQLMPNEKLFF

D: TRBD1
V: TRBV6-2/TRBV6-3
size: -
J: TRBJ1-1
DNA: TGTGCCAGCAGTGTACGGACAGGGTGGGGCACTGAAGCTTTCTTT
CDR3: CASSVRTGWGTEAFF

D: TRBD2
V: TRBV5-4
size: -
J: TRBJ2-1
DNA: TGTGCCAGCAGCTTGGGCCTAGCGGGAGAGGGATATGAGCAGTTCTTC
CDR3: CASSLGLAGEGYEQFF

D: -
V: TRBV5-1
size: many
J: TRBJ2-1
DNA: TGCGCCAGCAGCTTGTGGGTGGGGGCTGAGAATGAGCAGTTCTTC
CDR3: CASSLWVGAENEQFF